This T cell receptor beta chain was found in a study of OX40 agonist ivuxolimab in advanced cancers. Samples of blood were obtained at baseline, on cycle 4 day 1, and on cycle 7 day 1. This clone was observed a few times. Antigen: not known. CDR1 is MDHEN and CDR2 is SYDVKM in the germline V gene. V lost 7 bases to trimming and J lost 7 bases; unmatched junction nucleotides: 7. CDR3 size: 14 residues. Study-wide results and caveats: Researchers report that CD8+ T cells had, on average, more expanded clones than CD4+.

Here immunoSEQ multiplex PCR was the method, and the copy in TCRdb shows in-frame clones only, minus some. The sample contains 65,000 to 90,000 clones, roughly 82% of which appear only once. This receptor was obtained from an adult with an advanced solid tumor such as melanoma, head and neck, liver or kidney cancer. Specimen: CD4+ or CD8+ T cells sorted from blood, collected in a trial of the OX40 agonist ivuxolimab. The V gene is TRBV28, the J gene TRBJ2-1; 10 positions match TRBD2. This chain's CDR3 is CASTSGGALNEQFF. For the CDR3, the DNA is TGTGCCAGCACCAGCGGGGGGGCCCTTAATGAGCAGTTCTTC. The entire variable domain, with the rest obtained from reference TRBV28 and TRBJ2-1, is as follows: DVKVTQSSRYLVKRTGEKVFLECVQDMDHENMFWYRQDPGLGLRLIYFSYDVKMKEKGDIPEGYSVSREKKERFSLILESASTNQTSMYLCASTSGGALNEQFFGPGTRLTVL.